This TCR beta chain derives from a study of cytomegalovirus exposure and HLA in healthy donors. V gave up 3 bases and J gave up 5 bases, with 16 bases separating them. CDR3 length: 15 residues. Germline CDR1 is LGHNA and CDR2 is YSLEER. About this clone: As yet, its antigen is unknown.

The study's findings and limits: Presence/absence analysis assumed near-uniform sequencing depth across donors. Later findings reportedly placed an Asian-associated ancestry cluster below the approximately 630-donor mean for N-insertions. A later analysis, which compared TCR beta chains of equal frequency, found the HLA-associated ones more clonally expanded. A missense variant in DCLRE1C was later tied to TCR beta V- and J-gene trimming.

PCR employed 60 Vbeta and 13 Jbeta primers. Clones were sequenced by immunoSEQ multiplex PCR, and TCRdb holds only the in-frame ones, with some missing. The table records fewer than 80,000 clones, 65% to 80% of them present only once. Material: PBMCs. This receptor was identified in a woman in her 30s in good health and CMV-seronegative. J is TRBJ1-1 and V is TRBV4-3; D gene uncertain. CDR3 protein: CASSHEFVGKTEAFF. Written as DNA, the CDR3 is TGCGCCAGCAGCCACGAATTTGTCGGGAAGACTGAAGCTTTCTTT.